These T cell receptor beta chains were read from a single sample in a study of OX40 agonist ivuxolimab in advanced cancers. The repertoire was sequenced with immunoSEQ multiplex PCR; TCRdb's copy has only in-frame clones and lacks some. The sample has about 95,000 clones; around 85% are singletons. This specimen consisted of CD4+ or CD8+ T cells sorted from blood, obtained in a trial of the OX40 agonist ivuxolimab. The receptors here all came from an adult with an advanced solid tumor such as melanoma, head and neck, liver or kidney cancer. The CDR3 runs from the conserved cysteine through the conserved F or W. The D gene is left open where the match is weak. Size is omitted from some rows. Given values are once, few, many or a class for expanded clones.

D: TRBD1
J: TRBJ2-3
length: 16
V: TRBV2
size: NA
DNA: TGTGCCAGCAGTGGGATACAGGGGGCGGGAGCTGATACGCAGTATTTT
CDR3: CASSGIQGAGADTQYF

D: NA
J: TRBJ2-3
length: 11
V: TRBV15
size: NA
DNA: TGTGCCACCAGCGGAACAGATACGCAGTATTTT
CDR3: CATSGTDTQYF

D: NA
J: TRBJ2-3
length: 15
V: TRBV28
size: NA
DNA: TGTGCCAGTCGAATGTACCGAAGCACCACAGATACGCAGTATTTT
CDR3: CASRMYRSTTDTQYF

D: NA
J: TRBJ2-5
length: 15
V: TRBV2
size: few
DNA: TGTGCCAGCAGTCCGTCACCGGGCGGGCAAGAGACCCAGTACTTC
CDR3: CASSPSPGGQETQYF

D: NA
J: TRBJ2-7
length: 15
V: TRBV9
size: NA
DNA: TGTGCCAGCAGCGTAGGACAGGACCACTCCTACGAGCAGTACTTC
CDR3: CASSVGQDHSYEQYF

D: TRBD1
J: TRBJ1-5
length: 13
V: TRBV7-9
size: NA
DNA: TGTGCCAGCAGCTTATTACAGGGGCAGCCCCAGCATTTT
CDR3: CASSLLQGQPQHF

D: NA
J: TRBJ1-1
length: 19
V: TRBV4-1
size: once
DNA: TGCGCCAGCAGCCAGCTCCCCGGATTTCGAGTCCAATTACTGGGTGAAGCTTTCTTT
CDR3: CASSQLPGFRVQLLGEAFF

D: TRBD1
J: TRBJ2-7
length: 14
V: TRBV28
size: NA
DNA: TGTGCCAGCAGGGACCGACAGGGGGGGGTTGAGCAGTACTTC
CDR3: CASRDRQGGVEQYF

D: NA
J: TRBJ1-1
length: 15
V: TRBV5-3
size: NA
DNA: TGTGCCAGAAGCCGCCCAAAAGGGATGAACACTGAAGCTTTCTTT
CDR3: CARSRPKGMNTEAFF

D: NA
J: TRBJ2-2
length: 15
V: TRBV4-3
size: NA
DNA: TGCGCCAGCAGCCAAGATCGCCTAGAGGGCGGGGAGCTGTTTTTT
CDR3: CASSQDRLEGGELFF

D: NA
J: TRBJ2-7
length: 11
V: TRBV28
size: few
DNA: TGTGCCAGCAGCCCGCAGTACGAGCAGTACTTC
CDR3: CASSPQYEQYF

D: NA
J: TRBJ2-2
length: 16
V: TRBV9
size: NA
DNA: TGTGCCAGCAGCGTAGCGAGGGGAACGAACACCGGGGAGCTGTTTTTT
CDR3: CASSVARGTNTGELFF

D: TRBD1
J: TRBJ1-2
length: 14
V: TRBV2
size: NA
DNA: TGTGCCAGCAGGCCGGGACAGGGGGCCTATGGCTACACCTTC
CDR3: CASRPGQGAYGYTF

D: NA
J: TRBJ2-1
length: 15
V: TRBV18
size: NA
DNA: TGTGCCAGCTCACTGACTAGTCACGCCTACAATGAGCAGTTCTTC
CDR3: CASSLTSHAYNEQFF

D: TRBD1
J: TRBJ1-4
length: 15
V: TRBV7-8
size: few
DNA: TGTGCCAGCAGCCCGGAGACAGGGGGCGGTGAAAAACTGTTTTTT
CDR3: CASSPETGGGEKLFF

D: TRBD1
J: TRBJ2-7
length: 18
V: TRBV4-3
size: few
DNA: TGCGCCAGCAGCCAACACACCTCCTTGACAGGGGGCAAATACGAGCAGTACTTC
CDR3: CASSQHTSLTGGKYEQYF

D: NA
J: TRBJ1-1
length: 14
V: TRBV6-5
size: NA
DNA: TGTGCCAGCAAACAAGACGAAGAGAACACTGAAGCTTTCTTT
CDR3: CASKQDEENTEAFF

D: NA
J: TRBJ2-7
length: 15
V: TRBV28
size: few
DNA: TGTGCCAGCAGTCCCCCAGGACATATCTCCTACGAGCAGTACTTC
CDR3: CASSPPGHISYEQYF

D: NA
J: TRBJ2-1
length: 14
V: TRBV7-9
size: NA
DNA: TGTGCCAGCAGCTTAGTGGACAGTTACAATGAGCAGTTCTTC
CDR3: CASSLVDSYNEQFF

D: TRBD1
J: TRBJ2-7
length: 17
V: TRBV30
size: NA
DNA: TGTGCCTGGACGGGCGCGATTCGGGACAGGGTGAATTACGAGCAGTACTTC
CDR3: CAWTGAIRDRVNYEQYF

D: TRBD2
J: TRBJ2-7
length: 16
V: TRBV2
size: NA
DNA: TGTGCCAGCAGGAAAGCTCATAGCGGGTTCTCCTACGAGCAGTACTTC
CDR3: CASRKAHSGFSYEQYF

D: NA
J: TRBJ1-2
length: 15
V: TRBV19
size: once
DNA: TGTGCCAGTGAACTGGGCCGTTCGAGTAACTATGGCTACACCTTC
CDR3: CASELGRSSNYGYTF

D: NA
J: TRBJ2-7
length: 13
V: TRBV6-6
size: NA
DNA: TGTGCCAGCAGTCCCCGTTTTGGGGTCGAGCAGTACTTC
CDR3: CASSPRFGVEQYF

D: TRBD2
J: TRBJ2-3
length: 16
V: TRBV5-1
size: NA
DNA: TGCGCCAGCAGCTTGCAGGCGGGAGGGGGCACAGATACGCAGTATTTT
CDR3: CASSLQAGGGTDTQYF

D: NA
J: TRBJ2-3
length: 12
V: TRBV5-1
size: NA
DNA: TGCGCCAGCAGCTTGCAGCCAGATACGCAGTATTTT
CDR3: CASSLQPDTQYF

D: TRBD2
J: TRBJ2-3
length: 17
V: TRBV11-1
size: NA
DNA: TGTGCCAGCAGCTTAGATAGGCTAGCGGGGAGCACAGATACGCAGTATTTT
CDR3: CASSLDRLAGSTDTQYF

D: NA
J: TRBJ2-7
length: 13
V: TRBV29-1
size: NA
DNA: TGCAGCGTTCGGGGCCAGGGCTCCTACGAGCAGTACTTC
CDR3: CSVRGQGSYEQYF

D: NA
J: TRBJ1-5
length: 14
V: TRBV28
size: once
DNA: TGTGCCAGCAGTTTTCCGGAAGCCCGGCAGCCCCAGCATTTT
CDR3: CASSFPEARQPQHF

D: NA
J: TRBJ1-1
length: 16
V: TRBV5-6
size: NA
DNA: TGTGCCAGCAGCTTGGCCCCTTCCAGGGTGGACACTGAAGCTTTCTTT
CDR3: CASSLAPSRVDTEAFF

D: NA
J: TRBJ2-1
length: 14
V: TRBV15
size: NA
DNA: TGTGCCACCAGCGAGGAGGCCTCCTACAATGAGCAGTTCTTC
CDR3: CATSEEASYNEQFF

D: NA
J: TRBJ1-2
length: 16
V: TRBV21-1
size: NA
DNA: TGTGCCAGCAGCGTAATCGACAGGGGGCGTCACTATGGCTACACCTTC
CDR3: CASSVIDRGRHYGYTF

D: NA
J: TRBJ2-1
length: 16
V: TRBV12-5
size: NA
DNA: TGTGCTAGTGGTTCCCATCACGGAGCCACCTGGGGAGAGCAGTTCTTC
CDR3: CASGSHHGATWGEQFF

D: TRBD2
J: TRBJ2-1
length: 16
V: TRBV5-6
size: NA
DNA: TGTGCCAGCAGCCGCGCGATAGGGACTAGCGCCAATGAGCAGTTCTTC
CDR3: CASSRAIGTSANEQFF

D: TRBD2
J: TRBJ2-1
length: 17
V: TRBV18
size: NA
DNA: TGTGCCAGCTCACCCCTAGTGCGTGGACTAGCGGGGGATGAGCAGTTCTTC
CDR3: CASSPLVRGLAGDEQFF

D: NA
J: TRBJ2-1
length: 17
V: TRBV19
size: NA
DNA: TGTGCCAGTAGTATAGATTGGGGGGTTGGCTCCTACAATGAGCAGTTCTTC
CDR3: CASSIDWGVGSYNEQFF

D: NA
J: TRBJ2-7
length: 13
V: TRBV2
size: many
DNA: TGTGCCTCCAGGGGAGTGTTCTCCTACGAGCAGTACTTC
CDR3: CASRGVFSYEQYF

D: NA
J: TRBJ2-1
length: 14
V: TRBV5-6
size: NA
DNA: TGTGCCAGCAGCCCAAGGGATTCCTACAATGAGCAGTTCTTC
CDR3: CASSPRDSYNEQFF